This is a list of T cell receptor beta chains from one sample in a study of T cell responses to AZD1222 COVID-19 vaccine. TCRdb's table, derived via immunoSEQ multiplex PCR, lists solely in-frame clones and lacks some. The sample carries 56,000 or so clones, over 75% recorded once. Sequenced here: peripheral blood, sampled on day 0 of AZD1222 vaccination. These receptors all stem from an adult in good health. CDR3s include the opening cysteine and the closing phenylalanine or tryptophan. Fields, in order: clone size, D gene, J gene, V gene, CDR3 length, CDR3 protein, CDR3 DNA. The D gene is left open where the match is weak. Size is stated for part of the rows, as once, few or many counts, or as a class when the clone is expanded.

clone_size: once; d_call: NA; j_call: TRBJ1-2; v_call: TRBV20-1; cdr3_length: 12; cdr3_aa: CSASRLGYGYTF; cdr3_nt: TGCAGTGCTAGTAGGTTGGGCTATGGCTACACCTTC
clone_size: NA; d_call: NA; j_call: TRBJ2-5; v_call: TRBV3-1/TRBV3-2; cdr3_length: 14; cdr3_aa: CASSQDGRGETQYF; cdr3_nt: TGTGCCAGCAGCCAAGATGGGCGGGGAGAGACCCAGTACTTC
clone_size: once; d_call: TRBD1; j_call: TRBJ2-5; v_call: TRBV5-1; cdr3_length: 15; cdr3_aa: CASSSQGRILETQYF; cdr3_nt: TGCGCCAGCAGCTCACAGGGGAGAATATTGGAGACCCAGTACTTC
clone_size: NA; d_call: NA; j_call: TRBJ1-3; v_call: TRBV9; cdr3_length: 15; cdr3_aa: CASSVTGNRGNTIYF; cdr3_nt: TGTGCCAGCAGCGTAACAGGGAACAGGGGAAACACCATATATTTT
clone_size: few; d_call: NA; j_call: TRBJ1-1; v_call: TRBV3-1/TRBV3-2; cdr3_length: 19; cdr3_aa: CASSQVYRTSNQRNTEAFF; cdr3_nt: TGTGCCAGCAGCCAAGTGTACAGGACAAGCAACCAAAGGAACACTGAAGCTTTCTTT
clone_size: NA; d_call: NA; j_call: TRBJ2-1; v_call: TRBV5-6; cdr3_length: 15; cdr3_aa: CASSYRDYTYNEQFF; cdr3_nt: TGTGCCAGCAGCTACCGGGATTACACCTACAATGAGCAGTTCTTC
clone_size: NA; d_call: NA; j_call: TRBJ2-7; v_call: TRBV4-2; cdr3_length: 16; cdr3_aa: CASSQELTRSSYEQYF; cdr3_nt: TGTGCCAGCAGCCAAGAGTTGACGAGGAGCTCCTACGAGCAGTACTTC
clone_size: NA; d_call: NA; j_call: TRBJ2-7; v_call: TRBV5-1; cdr3_length: 13; cdr3_aa: CASSLSRVYEQYF; cdr3_nt: TGCGCCAGCAGCTTGTCGAGGGTCTACGAGCAGTACTTC
clone_size: few; d_call: NA; j_call: TRBJ2-2; v_call: TRBV7-2; cdr3_length: 15; cdr3_aa: CASRPPGSRTGELFF; cdr3_nt: TGTGCCAGCCGTCCGCCCGGGAGTAGGACCGGGGAGCTGTTTTTT
clone_size: NA; d_call: TRBD1; j_call: TRBJ2-1; v_call: TRBV7-3; cdr3_length: 18; cdr3_aa: CASSLVPQGQSKTNEQFF; cdr3_nt: TGTGCCAGCAGCTTAGTCCCCCAGGGACAGTCTAAAACCAATGAGCAGTTCTTC
clone_size: NA; d_call: NA; j_call: TRBJ2-3; v_call: TRBV27; cdr3_length: 13; cdr3_aa: CASWYSSTDTQYF; cdr3_nt: TGTGCCAGCTGGTACAGCTCCACAGATACGCAGTATTTT
clone_size: NA; d_call: NA; j_call: TRBJ2-7; v_call: TRBV24-1; cdr3_length: 13; cdr3_aa: CATSPVRAYEQYF; cdr3_nt: TGTGCCACCAGCCCGGTCAGGGCCTACGAGCAGTACTTC
clone_size: NA; d_call: NA; j_call: TRBJ2-1; v_call: TRBV19; cdr3_length: 15; cdr3_aa: CASREWGGFDNEQFF; cdr3_nt: TGTGCCAGTAGGGAATGGGGCGGGTTCGACAATGAGCAGTTCTTC
clone_size: NA; d_call: NA; j_call: TRBJ2-1; v_call: TRBV10-2; cdr3_length: 16; cdr3_aa: CASSVLTRFVDNEQFF; cdr3_nt: TGCGCCAGCAGCGTATTAACTAGATTTGTAGACAATGAGCAGTTCTTC